This TCR beta chain originates from a study of cytomegalovirus exposure and HLA in healthy donors. For the study at large: Within the Caucasian-associated ancestry cluster were 81% of the 398 genotyped donors. Study conclusions and caveats: About 87% or about 30% of the time was how often most TCR beta V segments were productive, according to an earlier analysis. CMV serostatus was the only recorded immune exposure for donors. Follow-up analysis later connected one missense variant in DCLRE1C with trimming of TCR beta V- and J-genes.

Researchers ran the PCR with 60 Vbeta and 13 Jbeta primers. The data were produced by immunoSEQ multiplex PCR, yet TCRdb's version contains in-frame clones alone and is incomplete. The sample consists of 100,000 to 130,000 clones, roughly 70% of them appearing once. V was pared by 5 bases and J by 9 bases, with 6 bases of the junction left unmatched. The length of the CDR3 is 14 residues. Germline V lookup: CDR1 SNHLY, CDR2 FYNNEI. In its sample, this clone was seen once. The antigen remains unidentified. The sequence came from a woman in her thirties or forties in good health and CMV-seropositive. The V call is TRBV2, the J call TRBJ2-1; 11 bases are a match to TRBD2. The sequencing input was PBMCs. The CDR3 bases are TGTGCCAGCAGTTTTAGCGGGGGGGCCGGTGAGCAGTTCTTC. Protein: CASSFSGGAGEQFF.